This T cell receptor beta chain was retrieved from a study of blood T cell repertoires in COVID-19. Trimming removed 5 bases at V and 4 bases at J, with 15 bases between. CDR3 length equals 14 residues. Germline lookup yields CDR1 MNHEY and CDR2 SMNVEV (reference sequence). Only in-frame clones appear in the TCRdb table, and some are missing; sequencing was by immunoSEQ multiplex PCR. Of about 88,000 clones listed, approximately 88% are singletons. This clonotype originated in an elderly man with acute or convalescent COVID-19. Specimen: peripheral blood. The chain carries TRBV27 and TRBJ2-7; D perhaps matches TRBD1 (6 bases). This CDR3 reads CASSLNRVTYEQYF. CDR3 bases: TGTGCCAGCAGTCTAAACAGGGTTACTTACGAGCAGTACTTC.